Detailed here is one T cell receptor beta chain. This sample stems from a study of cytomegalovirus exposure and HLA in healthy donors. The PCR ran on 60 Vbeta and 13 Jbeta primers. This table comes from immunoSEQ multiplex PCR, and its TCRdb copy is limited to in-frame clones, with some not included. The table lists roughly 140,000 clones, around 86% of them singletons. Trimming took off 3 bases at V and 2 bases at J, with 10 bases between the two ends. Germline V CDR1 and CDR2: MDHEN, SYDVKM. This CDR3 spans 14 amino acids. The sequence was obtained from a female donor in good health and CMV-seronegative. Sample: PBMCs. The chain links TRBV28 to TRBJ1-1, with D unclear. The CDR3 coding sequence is TGTGCCAGCAGTTTGGTCCGGACTAACACTGAAGCTTTCTTT. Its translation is CASSLVRTNTEAFF. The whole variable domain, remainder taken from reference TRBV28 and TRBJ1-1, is DVKVTQSSRYLVKRTGEKVFLECVQDMDHENMFWYRQDPGLGLRLIYFSYDVKMKEKGDIPEGYSVSREKKERFSLILESASTNQTSMYLCASSLVRTNTEAFFGQGTRLTVV.